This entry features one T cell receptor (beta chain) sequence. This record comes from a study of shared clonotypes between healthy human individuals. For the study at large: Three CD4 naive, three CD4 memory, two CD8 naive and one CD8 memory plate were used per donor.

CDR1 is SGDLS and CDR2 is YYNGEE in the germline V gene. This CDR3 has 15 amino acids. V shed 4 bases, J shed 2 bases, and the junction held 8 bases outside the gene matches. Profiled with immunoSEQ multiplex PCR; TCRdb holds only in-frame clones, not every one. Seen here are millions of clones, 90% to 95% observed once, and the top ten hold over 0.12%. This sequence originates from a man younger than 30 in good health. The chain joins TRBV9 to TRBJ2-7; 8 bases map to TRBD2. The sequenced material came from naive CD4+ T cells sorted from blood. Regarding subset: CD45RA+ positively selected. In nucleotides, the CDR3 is TGTGCCAGCAGCCCCGGGGGACTAGAGACCTACGAGCAGTACTTC. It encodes CASSPGGLETYEQYF.